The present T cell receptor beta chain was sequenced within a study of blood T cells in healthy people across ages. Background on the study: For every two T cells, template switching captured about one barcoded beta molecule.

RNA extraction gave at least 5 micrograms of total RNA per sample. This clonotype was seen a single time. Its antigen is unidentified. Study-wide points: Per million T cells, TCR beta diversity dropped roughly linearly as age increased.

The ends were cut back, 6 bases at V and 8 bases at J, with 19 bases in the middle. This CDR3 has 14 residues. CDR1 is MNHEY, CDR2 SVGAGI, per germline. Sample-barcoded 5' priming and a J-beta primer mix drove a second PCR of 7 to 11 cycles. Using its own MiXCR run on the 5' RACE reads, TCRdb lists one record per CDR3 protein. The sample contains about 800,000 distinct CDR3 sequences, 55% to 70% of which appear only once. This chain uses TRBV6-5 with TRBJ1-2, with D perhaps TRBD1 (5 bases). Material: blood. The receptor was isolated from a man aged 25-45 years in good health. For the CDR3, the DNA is TGTGCCAGCAGCGCTCCCCAGGGCGTCCGGGGCTACACCTTC. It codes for CASSAPQGVRGYTF.